This T cell receptor beta chain comes out of a study of T cell responses to AZD1222 COVID-19 vaccine. Study-wide points: Repertoire sampling was restricted to post-peak T cell response timepoints. Following two doses of AZD1222, Spike-specific TCR breadth and depth rose. At 160-218 and 743-854, vaccine-associated CD4 TCRs were dominant, and they spanned spike.

About this clone itself: Its antigen is still unknown.

From germline, CDR1 is MDHEN and CDR2 SYDVKM. Trimming shortened V by 6 bases and J by 14 bases, and 11 bases separated the two germline ends. The CDR3 totals 11 residues. Pooled samples include second doses given at about 4 or 12 weeks. TCRdb keeps only in-frame clones here, not all; method: immunoSEQ multiplex PCR. The sample holds some 150,000 clones, 75% to 95% seen once. This receptor was obtained from an adult who received the AZD1222 COVID-19 vaccine. The specimen comprised peripheral blood, sampled 28 days after the second AZD1222 dose. The genes are TRBV28 and TRBJ1-6; D gene unclear. The CDR3 bases are TGTGCCAGCAGCGCTACGAGGACCCTCCACTTT. The encoded protein is CASSATRTLHF.